A single sample is the source of the 29 T cell receptor beta chains below, sequenced in a study of T cell repertoires in cytomegalovirus infection. MiXCR was run by TCRdb on the reads, yielding one entry per CDR3 protein. Seen here are about 400,000 distinct CDR3 sequences, about a sixth observed once, and the top ten hold around 10%. Sequencing was carried out using PBMCs. These receptor sequences come from a human donor in good health (CMV status not recorded). Some clones in this sample may be carry-over from other donors' samples.

The rearrangement joins TRBV2 to TRBJ1-1; a weak D match, TRBD1 (5 bases). The CDR3 loop spans 11 amino acids. Trimming pared 6 bases from V and 8 bases from J, leaving 10 bases between. CDR1 and CDR2 from the germline V gene are SNHLY and FYNNEI. CDR3 amino acids: CASRADSEAFF. Written as DNA, the CDR3 is TGTGCCAGCAGGGCCGACAGCGAAGCTTTCTTT.

This sequence joins TRBV11-2 and TRBJ2-1; TRBD2 agrees at 9 bases. Germline V gene data show CDR1 as SGHAT and CDR2 as FQNNGV. J gave up 7 bases and V 4 bases, and 5 bases lay outside the gene matches. The CDR3 is made up of 14 amino acids. The CDR3 sequence: CASSSIAGENEQFF. The DNA for the CDR3 is TGTGCCAGCAGCTCCATAGCGGGAGAGAATGAGCAGTTCTTC.

This clonotype was found many times. The CDR3 bases are TGTGCCAGCAGCTTAGACAGGGGGCCTGGAAACACCATATATTTT. It is translated as CASSLDRGPGNTIYF. This rearrangement joins TRBV7-2 to TRBJ1-3; TRBD1 matches at 9 bases. The ends lost 1 base at V and 2 bases at J; junction bases unmatched: 0. Looked up from germline, CDR1 is SGHTA and CDR2 is FQGNSA. This CDR3 contains 15 residues.

The table lists this clonotype with a few counts. The rearrangement uses TRBV4-3 and TRBJ2-1; TRBD2 aligns across 11 bases. Germline values: CDR1 LGHNA, CDR2 YSLEER. Unmatched junction bases numbered 10, after V lost 4 bases and J lost 8 bases. The CDR3 runs to 16 residues. The CDR3 region is CASSRISGRAIYEQFF. Written as DNA, the CDR3 is TGCGCCAGCAGCCGAATTAGCGGGAGGGCCATTTATGAGCAGTTCTTC.

V gene TRBV7-2 combines with J gene TRBJ2-2, with 8 bases aligning to TRBD2. This CDR3 has 14 residues. In germline, CDR1 is SGHTA, CDR2 FQGNSA. The trim removed 6 bases at V and 6 bases at J, leaving 6 bases unmatched. Written as DNA, the CDR3 is TGTGCCAGCAGACCGGGGGGGCACCCCGGGGAGCTGTTTTTT. Protein product: CASRPGGHPGELFF.

The DNA of the CDR3 is TGTGCCAGCAGCCAAGTGATAGCGGGAGATACGCAGTATTTT. Its translation: CASSQVIAGDTQYF. The chain joins TRBV14 to TRBJ2-3, with 7 bases fitting TRBD2. Germline trimming cut 1 base from V and 5 bases from J; bases unmatched to any gene: 3. Looked up from germline, CDR1 is SGHDN and CDR2 is FVKESK. The CDR3 totals 14 residues.

The genes are TRBV7-2 and TRBJ2-5; the D gene is possibly TRBD2 (6 bases). The end of the DNA is better explained by TRBJ2-1, so the J call may be wrong. The germline gives CDR1 SGHTA, CDR2 FQGNSA. This CDR3 has 11 residues. The chain's CDR3 is CASSSGGTQFF. The CDR3 bases are TGTGCCAGCAGTTCCGGAGGGACCCAGTTCTTC.

The chain uses TRBV7-2 and TRBJ2-2; tentatively, D is TRBD2 (6 bases). This CDR3 spans 15 amino acids. The V gene lost 5 bases and the J gene lost 5 bases, with 15 bases spanning the gap. Germline assignment: CDR1 SGHTA and CDR2 FQGNSA. The CDR3 reads CASSQTRAGTGELFF. The DNA for the CDR3 is TGTGCCAGCAGCCAGACTAGGGCCGGGACCGGGGAGCTGTTTTTT.

The J gene is TRBJ1-3, the V gene TRBV2; tentative D call: TRBD1 (5 bases). Germline V gives CDR1 SNHLY, CDR2 FYNNEI. This CDR3 spans 14 amino acids. The germline V and J ends were trimmed by 10 bases and 0 bases, with 13 bases remaining between them. The CDR3 region is CATRDVGSGNTIYF. The DNA of the CDR3 is TGTGCCACTAGGGACGTCGGCTCTGGAAACACCATATATTTT.

This clonotype appeared a few times. The rearrangement links TRBV7-9 to TRBJ2-5; a possible D gene is TRBD1 (5 bases). The CDR3 is 13 amino acids. Between the trimmed V and J ends, which lost 5 bases and 3 bases, there was a span of 10 bases. Germline loops: CDR1 SEHNR, CDR2 FQNEAQ (reference sequence). The DNA of the CDR3 is TGTGCCAGCAGCGACAGACAGAAAGAGACCCAGTACTTC. Its protein product is CASSDRQKETQYF.

CDR3 bases: TGTGCCAGCAGTCCCGGGGAGGTTGGACATCAGCCCCAGCATTTT. Translating it yields CASSPGEVGHQPQHF. The chain employs TRBV27 and TRBJ1-5; D ambiguous. Germline CDR1 MNHEY, CDR2 SMNVEV (reference sequence). The V gene lost 5 bases and the J gene lost 5 bases, with 16 bases spanning the gap. The CDR3 consists of 15 residues.

The chain employs TRBV27 and TRBJ1-1; D is ambiguous. This CDR3 is built from 13 residues. Germline V gene lookup returns CDR1 MNHEY and CDR2 SMNVEV (reference sequence). V was clipped by 5 bases and J by 2 bases, with 9 bases between them. The CDR3 nucleotides are TGTGCCAGCAGTACCAATACAAACACTGAAGCTTTCTTT. It codes for CASSTNTNTEAFF.

This clonotype was recorded many times. The V and J genes are TRBV11-2 and TRBJ2-3; tentative D call: TRBD2 (5 bases). V dropped 8 bases and J dropped 1 base, with 16 bases sitting between them. CDR3 length: 15 residues. Germline V gives CDR1 SGHAT, CDR2 FQNNGV. The CDR3, as DNA: TGTGCCAGCCGTCCGGGATTGATGGGCACAGATACGCAGTATTTT. It translates to CASRPGLMGTDTQYF.

The V gene is TRBV2, the J gene TRBJ2-5; TRBD1 is a possible D gene (6 bases). V lost 4 bases, J lost 2 bases, and 8 bases lay in between. Germline loops: CDR1 SNHLY, CDR2 FYNNEI. CDR3 length: 13 residues. The CDR3 DNA follows: TGTGCCAGCAGTGGGGACATTCAAGAGACCCAGTACTTC. Its protein product is CASSGDIQETQYF.

The chain carries TRBV12-3 or TRBV12-4 and TRBJ2-7; 8 nucleotides line up with TRBD2. The J segment lost 5 bases and the V segment lost 6 bases, leaving 6 bases of the junction unmatched. The CDR3 totals 13 residues. The CDR3 loop reads CASRDWRGDEQYF. The CDR3 bases are TGTGCCAGCAGGGATTGGCGGGGGGACGAGCAGTACTTC.

Ten or more counts support this clonotype. The J gene is TRBJ2-5, the V gene TRBV7-2, with a tentative D call TRBD1 (6 bases). Germline lookup yields CDR1 SGHTA and CDR2 FQGNSA. Trimming cost V 4 bases and J 5 bases, with 11 bases left between them. The CDR3 has 13 residues. The CDR3 nucleotides are TGTGCCAGCAGCTCAAACAGGGTTGAGACCCAGTACTTC. It encodes CASSSNRVETQYF.

This clonotype occurred many times. CDR3 bases: TGTGCCAGCAGCCCGGACCAGGGTGGGGGGAGAGATACGCAGTATTTT. Amino acids: CASSPDQGGGRDTQYF. The gene calls are TRBV7-8 and TRBJ2-3; tentative D call: TRBD2 (6 bases). V shed 5 bases and J shed 5 bases, with 20 bases lying between them. The CDR3 is 16 amino acids. The germline V gene has CDR1 SGHVS and CDR2 FQNEAQ.

This clonotype was found many times. In DNA, the CDR3 is TGTGCCAGCAGCATCCTTAGCGGGACTACAGATACGCAGTATTTT. Amino acids: CASSILSGTTDTQYF. The chain carries TRBV7-2 and TRBJ2-3, with TRBD2 matching over 8 bases. V dropped 5 bases and J dropped 3; count of bases not matched to a gene: 7. This CDR3 region has 15 residues. Germline V gives CDR1 SGHTA, CDR2 FQGNSA.

The chain links TRBV10-3 to TRBJ1-1, with D tentatively TRBD1 (6 bases). CDR1 is ENHRY and CDR2 is SYGVKD in the germline V gene. The V end was cut by 2 bases, the J end by 5 bases, with 12 bases between. The CDR3 runs to 14 residues. The CDR3 here is CAISETGRGTEAFF. The CDR3 nucleotides are TGTGCCATCAGTGAGACAGGGCGCGGAACTGAAGCTTTCTTT.

Comments on this clonotype: The junction shows a germline mismatch at one end, possibly a read error. The chain employs TRBV7-2 and TRBJ2-3; tentative D call: TRBD1 (5 bases). Germline lookup yields CDR1 SGHTA and CDR2 FQGNSA. The length of the CDR3 is 12 residues. The CDR3, as DNA: TGTGCTACTACGATACTGACAGATACGCAGTGTTTT. Translation: CATTILTDTQCF.

This clonotype was observed a handful of times. This chain uses TRBV4-1 with TRBJ1-5, with a tentative D call TRBD1 (5 bases). CDR1 is MGHRA, CDR2 YSYEKL, per germline. CDR3 length: 17 residues. Trimming removed 2 bases at V and 7 bases at J, with 21 bases between. CDR3 bases: TGCGCCAGCAGCCAAACAACCGTAATCGTGGGGGACCAGCCCCAGCATTTT. This encodes CASSQTTVIVGDQPQHF.

This clonotype appeared many times. The V call is TRBV7-2, the J call TRBJ2-1; tentative D call: TRBD1 (6 bases). Germline loops: CDR1 SGHTA, CDR2 FQGNSA. The CDR3 length is 14 residues. V was cut by 1 base and J by 7 bases, with 11 bases left in between. The CDR3 region is CASSLVFQGNEQFF. CDR3 bases: TGTGCCAGCAGCTTAGTTTTTCAGGGGAATGAGCAGTTCTTC. Full variable domain (rest looked up from reference TRBV7-2 and TRBJ2-1): GAGVSQSPSNKVTEKGKDVELRCDPISGHTALYWYRQSLGQGLEFLIYFQGNSAPDKSGLPSDRFSAERTGGSVSTLTIQRTQQEDSAVYLCASSLVFQGNEQFFGPGTRLTVL.

This clonotype was observed a handful of times. The V and J genes are TRBV6-1 and TRBJ1-2; D remains unclear. Trimming took off 2 bases at V and 4 bases at J, with 14 bases between the two ends. Looked up from germline, CDR1 is MNHNS and CDR2 is SASEGT. The CDR3 is made up of 15 amino acids. CDR3 sequence: CASSERGGVGYGYTF. CDR3 in DNA: TGTGCCAGCAGTGAACGAGGCGGGGTGGGCTATGGCTACACCTTC.

In this sample, this clonotype turned up a few times. The chain joins TRBV27 to TRBJ1-6; D is uncertain. V shed 7 bases and J shed 0 bases, with 7 bases lying between them. The CDR3 is 14 residues long. Germline lookup yields CDR1 MNHEY and CDR2 SMNVEV (reference sequence). The CDR3 DNA reads as TGTGCCAGCAAATGGAGCTCCTATAATTCACCCCTCCACTTT. Protein sequence: CASKWSSYNSPLHF.

This clonotype came up a few times. The chain couples TRBV20-1 to TRBJ1-4, with 9 bases identical to TRBD1. CDR3 length equals 13 residues. The germline CDR1 and CDR2 sequences are DFQATT and SNEGSKA (reference sequence). V was clipped by 6 bases and J by 7 bases; unmatched bases: 6. In nucleotides, the CDR3 is TGCAGTGCCAGGGACAGGGTTCTTGAAAAACTGTTTTTT. It encodes CSARDRVLEKLFF.

Many counts were recorded for this clonotype. CDR3 bases: TGTGCCAGCAGCGGCCCTAGGGGAATCTACAATGAGCAGTTCTTC. Protein sequence: CASSGPRGIYNEQFF. The chain is built from TRBV7-6 and TRBJ2-1, with D perhaps matching TRBD1 (5 bases). The CDR3 is 15 residues long. V lost 5 bases to trimming and J lost 3 bases, with 14 bases between them. Germline CDR1 is SGHVS and CDR2 is FNYEAQ.

The chain recombines TRBV7-9 with TRBJ2-1; TRBD2 agrees at 10 bases. Trimming at V came to 5 bases and at J to 9 bases, leaving 13 bases not matched to a gene. From germline, CDR1 is SEHNR and CDR2 FQNEAQ (reference sequence). The CDR3 sequence is 16 residues long. The CDR3 loop is CASSPRLAGAFGEQFF. The CDR3 nucleotides read TGTGCCAGCAGCCCCCGGCTAGCGGGGGCCTTCGGTGAGCAGTTCTTC.

The sample holds many counts of this clonotype. The chain employs TRBV7-2 and TRBJ2-5, with a weak D call TRBD2 (5 bases). The CDR3 totals 14 residues. Germline V gene sequence: CDR1 SGHTA, CDR2 FQGNSA. Trimming shortened V by 3 bases and J by 5 bases, and 13 bases separated the two germline ends. The CDR3 loop is CASSFGGRGETQYF. The CDR3 DNA reads TGTGCCAGCAGCTTTGGCGGGCGAGGGGAGACCCAGTACTTC.

In its sample, this clonotype was seen many times. This rearrangement joins TRBV12-3 or TRBV12-4 to TRBJ1-1; D may be TRBD1 (6 bases). V was cut by 1 base and J by 3 bases, with 15 bases left in between. The CDR3 is made up of 16 amino acids. The DNA of the CDR3 is TGTGCCAGCAGTTTAGTCGGGGGCCTCCCCTACACTGAAGCTTTCTTT. Its translation is CASSLVGGLPYTEAFF.